Listed below are T cell receptor beta chains from one sample, sequenced in a study of cytomegalovirus exposure and HLA in healthy donors. The assay was immunoSEQ multiplex PCR, and TCRdb's table has in-frame clones only and misses some. The table lists over 110,000 clones, 75% to 85% of them singletons. Material for sequencing was PBMCs. All receptors come from a woman in her forties in good health and CMV-seropositive. CDR3s include the opening cysteine and the closing phenylalanine or tryptophan. The D gene is left open where the match is weak. Not all rows give a size; the values are once, few, many and, for expanded clones, a class.

>TRBD1|TRBV29-1|few|TRBJ2-2
TGCAGCGTGGGACAGAGGAACACCGGGGAGCTGTTTTTT
CSVGQRNTGELFF
>TRBD2|TRBV5-1|NA|TRBJ2-5
TGCGCCAGCAGCTTGTCGTTAGCGGGTCAAGAGACCCAGTACTTC
CASSLSLAGQETQYF
>NA|TRBV5-1|few|TRBJ1-1
TGCGCCAGCAGCTTACAGGCAACGAACACTGAAGCTTTCTTT
CASSLQATNTEAFF
>NA|TRBV19|NA|TRBJ1-5
TGTGCCAGTAGTGCCCGAGAACCCTACCATCAGCCCCAGCATTTT
CASSAREPYHQPQHF
>NA|TRBV19|NA|TRBJ1-3
TGTGCCAGTAGTATAAAGGTCAGGATCTCTGGAAACACCATATATTTT
CASSIKVRISGNTIYF
>NA|TRBV18|NA|TRBJ1-5
TGTGCCAGCTCACTGGCAAATCAGCCCCAGCATTTT
CASSLANQPQHF
>NA|TRBV5-4|NA|TRBJ2-7
TGTGCCAGCAGCTTAAGGCGGGACAGTCGGAACGAGCAGTACTTC
CASSLRRDSRNEQYF
>NA|TRBV5-5|NA|TRBJ1-1
TGTGCCAGCGCCCGGTCGAACACTGAAGCTTTCTTT
CASARSNTEAFF
>TRBD2|TRBV28|NA|TRBJ2-3
TGTGCCAGCAGCAGCCTAGCGGGAGAGGGAGATACGCAGTATTTT
CASSSLAGEGDTQYF
>NA|TRBV27|NA|TRBJ2-1
TGTGCCACCAGAGGACAGCACTCCTCCTACAATGAGCAGTTCTTC
CATRGQHSSYNEQFF
>NA|TRBV29-1|NA|TRBJ1-4
TGCAGCGTCCGACAGGCTAATGAAAAACTGTTTTTT
CSVRQANEKLFF
>TRBD1|TRBV6-5|NA|TRBJ2-5
TGTGCCAGCAGTTACTCCAGGGGGCGCATAGAGACCCAGTACTTC
CASSYSRGRIETQYF
>NA|TRBV4-2|NA|TRBJ2-7
TGTGCCAGCAGCCAAGAAGACCGAGGCTACGAGCAGTACTTC
CASSQEDRGYEQYF
>TRBD1|TRBV6-5|NA|TRBJ1-5
TGTGCCAGCAAGGGCCCGGGACAGGGCGAACAGCCCCAGCATTTT
CASKGPGQGEQPQHF
>NA|TRBV5-6|NA|TRBJ2-5
TGTGCCAGCAGGCGGTGGGAGTTTGAGACCCAGTACTTC
CASRRWEFETQYF
>NA|TRBV6-5|NA|TRBJ1-5
TGTGCCAGCAGTTACGGGACAAGCAATCAGCCCCAGCATTTT
CASSYGTSNQPQHF
>TRBD1|TRBV10-3|once|TRBJ2-5
TGTGCCTCAACCTCCGGGACAGAGTACCAAGAGACCCAGTACTTC
CASTSGTEYQETQYF
>TRBD2|TRBV28|NA|TRBJ2-7
TGTGCCAGCAGTGCCCCTCGCCGCGGGAGTTCGTACGAGCAGTACTTC
CASSAPRRGSSYEQYF
>TRBD1|TRBV6-5|NA|TRBJ1-1
TGTGCCGTCGGGACAATTCAGGGGGATGAAGCTTTCTTT
CAVGTIQGDEAFF
>TRBD1|TRBV19|few|TRBJ1-1
TGTGCCAGTAGTACTGGGACAGGGAACACTGAAGCTTTCTTT
CASSTGTGNTEAFF
>TRBD2|TRBV7-9|NA|TRBJ2-5
TGTGCCAGCAGCGTACCGGGGCGGGGGGAGGAGCAGTACTTC
CASSVPGRGEEQYF